These T cell receptor beta chains were read from a single sample in a study of identifying expanded T cells in peripheral blood. TCRdb's table, derived via immunoSEQ multiplex PCR, lists solely in-frame clones and lacks some. In the table there are about 58,000 clones, about four fifths of which are singletons. The sequenced material came from blood. These receptors were collected from a person aged 18-70 years in good health. CDR3s include the opening cysteine and the closing phenylalanine or tryptophan. The order of the fields is clone size, V gene, J gene, CDR3 length, D gene, CDR3 DNA, CDR3 protein. The D gene is left open where the match is weak. For some rows the clone size is stated as once, few or many, or as a class when expanded; others skip it.

>.|TRBV18|TRBJ1-5|18|TRBD1
TGTGCCAGCTCACTTAATGCAATTGGGACAGGCAGCAATCAGCCCCAGCATTTT
CASSLNAIGTGSNQPQHF
>.|TRBV5-1|TRBJ2-1|13|.
TGCGCCAGCAGCGCCGGGCCGAACAATGAGCAGTTCTTC
CASSAGPNNEQFF
>.|TRBV5-4|TRBJ1-1|16|.
TGTGCCAGCAGCTTGGGTGGGGAACTCACGAACACTGAAGCTTTCTTT
CASSLGGELTNTEAFF
>.|TRBV5-6|TRBJ1-1|16|.
TGTGCCAGCAGCTTCAGAGGACCTTCTACGAACACTGAAGCTTTCTTT
CASSFRGPSTNTEAFF
>.|TRBV7-9|TRBJ1-1|15|TRBD1
TGTGCCAGCAGCTTAGGAGGAACAGGGGAGACTGAAGCTTTCTTT
CASSLGGTGETEAFF
>.|TRBV7-8|TRBJ1-5|15|.
TGTGCCAGCAGTACGGGGGCAGTCGGCAATCAGCCCCAGCATTTT
CASSTGAVGNQPQHF
>.|TRBV7-3|TRBJ1-6|17|TRBD1
TGTGCCAGCAGCTTATGGGGCAGGGGGCAGGCTAATTCACCCCTCCACTTT
CASSLWGRGQANSPLHF
>.|TRBV18|TRBJ1-2|13|TRBD1
TGTGCCAGCTCACCCATGGACAGGGATGGCTACACCTTC
CASSPMDRDGYTF
>.|TRBV2|TRBJ1-5|15|.
TGTGCCAGCAGTGATTTCCGCAGGGGCCGTCAGCCCCAGCATTTT
CASSDFRRGRQPQHF
>.|TRBV5-4|TRBJ2-3|14|.
TGTGCCAGCAGCCACGCTAGCAGTACAGATACGCAGTATTTT
CASSHASSTDTQYF
>.|TRBV5-8|TRBJ2-5|16|.
TGTGCCAGCAGCTTTGCTCGGACCTATAACCCAGAGACCCAGTACTTC
CASSFARTYNPETQYF
>once|TRBV2|TRBJ2-4|15|TRBD1
TGTGCCAGCAGTGCGGACAGGGGAGCCAAAAACATTCAGTACTTC
CASSADRGAKNIQYF
>.|TRBV7-2|TRBJ2-7|14|.
TGTGCCAGCAGCCCGCGCAGGAACTCCTACGAGCAGTACTTC
CASSPRRNSYEQYF
>.|TRBV4-1|TRBJ1-1|13|.
TGCGCCAGCAGCCTTTCTGGGAACACTGAAGCTTTCTTT
CASSLSGNTEAFF
>.|TRBV6-5|TRBJ1-2|11|.
TGTGCCAGCATTACACACCGAGGCCGGGGCTTC
CASITHRGRGF
>.|TRBV7-8|TRBJ2-1|18|.
TGTGCCAGCAGCTTAGTTATTGCCCGAAGAAGCTCCTACAATGAGCAGTTCTTC
CASSLVIARRSSYNEQFF
>once|TRBV11-2|TRBJ1-2|15|TRBD1
TGTGCCAGCAGCCTTCGACCGACAGGGGAAGAGGGCTACACCTTC
CASSLRPTGEEGYTF
>.|TRBV7-9|TRBJ2-7|15|.
TGTGCCAGCAGCCGTATCGTTGACGGTGCCTACGAGCAGTACTTC
CASSRIVDGAYEQYF
>.|TRBV9|TRBJ1-2|13|.
TGTGCCAGCACCAAGATAGGGGGTTGGGGCTACACCTTC
CASTKIGGWGYTF